A single sample gave rise to the 27 T cell receptor beta chains below, sequenced in a study of blood T cells in healthy people across ages. The second PCR ran about 6 to 12 cycles with a sample-barcoded 5' primer and J-beta primers. TCRdb used MiXCR to reprocess the 5' RACE reads, holding one entry per CDR3 protein. Here the sample spans approximately 850,000 distinct CDR3 sequences, over 45% being singletons. Sequencing was carried out using blood. All receptors come from a man aged 25 to 45 in good health.

CDR3 nucleotides: TGTGCCAGCAGTTCCACCTTCCTGGGGGTAGGTGGCTACACCTTC. Amino acids: CASSSTFLGVGGYTF. V usage is TRBV6-5 and J usage is TRBJ1-2; a possible D gene is TRBD1 (5 bases). Germline CDR1 MNHEY, CDR2 SVGAGI. The CDR3 is made up of 15 amino acids. The germline V and J ends were trimmed by 4 bases and 7 bases, with 19 bases remaining between them.

This clonotype was picked up one time. The V gene is TRBV29-1, the J gene TRBJ2-1, with 8 bases fitting TRBD2. The V gene end was trimmed by 1 base and the J gene end by 0 bases; junction bases not matched to a gene: 14. CDR1 and CDR2 (germline): SQVTM, ANQGSEA. This CDR3 is built from 19 residues. CDR3: CSVEGVFKIGTSSYNEQFF. CDR3 bases: TGCAGCGTTGAAGGGGTTTTTAAAATTGGGACTAGCTCCTACAATGAGCAGTTCTTC.

This chain uses TRBV4-2 with TRBJ2-5, with 9 bases fitting TRBD2. TRBJ2-7 matches the DNA end more closely, so the J call is doubtful. The germline CDR1 and CDR2 sequences are LGHNA and YNFKEQ. The CDR3 runs to 14 residues. Here the CDR3 reads CASSQERGGCEQYF. CDR3 in DNA: TGTGCCAGCAGCCAAGAGCGGGGGGGCTGCGAGCAGTACTTC.

Turning to this clonotype: A junction end diverges from the germline sequence, so it may reflect a read error. The chain uses TRBV14 and TRBJ2-5; 9 bases align to TRBD2. The CDR3 runs 15 residues. Per the germline V gene, CDR1 is SGHDN and CDR2 is FVKESK. The CDR3 loop is CANSQGLAGISEQYF. CDR3 nucleotide sequence: TGTGCCAACAGCCAAGGGCTAGCGGGAATTTCTGAGCAGTACTTC.

This clonotype was counted a few times. This chain connects TRBV20-1 to TRBJ2-7, with D possibly matching TRBD2 (6 bases). With 2 bases removed from V and 3 bases from J, the gap between germline ends came to 14 bases. Germline CDR1 and CDR2: DFQATT and SNEGSKA (reference sequence). The CDR3 sequence is 14 residues long. In nucleotides, the CDR3 is TGCAGTGCTAGACCAGGGTTAGCGGACTACGAGCAGTACTTC. It translates to CSARPGLADYEQYF.

This clonotype was found a few times. The chain carries TRBV20-1 and TRBJ2-5, with D possibly being TRBD1 (7 bases). The CDR3 consists of 15 residues. With 4 bases removed from V and 0 bases from J, the gap between germline ends came to 15 bases. Germline CDR1 reads DFQATT; CDR2 reads SNEGSKA (reference sequence). CDR3: CSAIRGAAHQETQYF. The CDR3 coding sequence is TGCAGTGCTATCAGGGGGGCAGCGCACCAAGAGACCCAGTACTTC.

The gene calls are TRBV9 and TRBJ2-6; D is ambiguous. V shed 5 bases and J shed 0 bases, with 15 bases lying between them. The CDR3 covers 17 residues. Germline V gene data show CDR1 as SGDLS and CDR2 as YYNGEE. In DNA form, the CDR3 reads TGTGCCAGCAGTCATACTTCGGATGTCTCTGGGGCCAACGTCCTGACTTTC. Translated, it gives CASSHTSDVSGANVLTF.

The genes are TRBV24-1 and TRBJ2-7; the D gene is possibly TRBD1 (6 bases). Germline CDR1 KGHDR, CDR2 SFDVKD. CDR3 length equals 14 residues. Trimming pared 5 bases from V and 3 bases from J, leaving 13 bases between. Here the CDR3 DNA reads TGTGCCACCAGTGCCTCTTCGGACAGCTACGAGCAGTACTTC. It translates to CATSASSDSYEQYF.

V is TRBV7-6 and J is TRBJ2-1, with 12 bases lining up with TRBD1. The length of the CDR3 is 17 residues. The junction had 11 bases not matched to a gene; V was cut back by 5 bases and J by 6 bases. Germline CDR1 reads SGHVS; CDR2 reads FNYEAQ. The CDR3 loop reads CASSPPSGQGAPNEQFF. DNA for the CDR3: TGTGCCAGCAGCCCTCCATCGGGACAGGGGGCTCCCAATGAGCAGTTCTTC. Full variable domain (remainder filled in from reference TRBV7-6 and TRBJ2-1): GAGVSQSPRYKVTKRGQDVALRCDPISGHVSLYWYRQALGQGPEFLTYFNYEAQQDKSGLPNDRFSAERPEGSISTLTIQRTEQRDSAMYRCASSPPSGQGAPNEQFFGPGTRLTVL.

As to this clonotype: One junction end disagrees with the germline gene, perhaps due to a read error. V is TRBV7-9 and J is TRBJ2-7; D gene uncertain. This CDR3 region has 12 residues. Germline CDR1 reads SEHNR; CDR2 reads FQNEAQ (reference sequence). The DNA for the CDR3 is TGTTCCAGCAGCTTACGCTCCTACGAGCAGTACTTC. It yields the protein CSSSLRSYEQYF.

The V gene is TRBV15, the J gene TRBJ2-7; D possibly corresponds to TRBD1 (6 bases). Germline V gene lookup returns CDR1 LNHNV and CDR2 YYDKDF (reference sequence). The CDR3 covers 14 residues. The V end lost 8 bases, the J end lost 4 bases, and 18 bases lay between the germline ends. DNA for the CDR3: TGTGCCACCTCCACGCGACAGGACGAATACGAGCAGTACTTC. Translating gives CATSTRQDEYEQYF.

This chain joins TRBV4-3 and TRBJ2-7; D is uncertain. There are 13 residues in the CDR3. Germline CDR1 LGHNA, CDR2 YSLEER. V was trimmed by 4 bases and J by 5 bases, leaving 12 bases between them. In DNA, the CDR3 is TGCGCCAGCAGCCCCCGAGGTGGCGACGAGCAGTACTTC. This translates into CASSPRGGDEQYF.

The rearrangement joins TRBV29-1 to TRBJ2-1; the match to TRBD1 covers 9 bases. Germline assignment: CDR1 SQVTM and CDR2 ANQGSEA. V was clipped by 7 bases and J by 7 bases; unmatched bases: 5. The CDR3 is 12 residues long. CDR3 region: CSGGQGGNEQFF. In DNA, the CDR3 is TGCAGCGGGGGACAGGGCGGGAATGAGCAGTTCTTC.

Many counts were recorded for this clonotype. The chain links TRBV29-1 to TRBJ2-3; D is undetermined. The CDR3 extends over 13 amino acids. The V gene lost 4 bases and the J gene lost 4 bases, with 12 bases spanning the gap. Germline CDR1 reads SQVTM; CDR2 reads ANQGSEA. The CDR3 sequence is CSVVPEQSDTQYF. Here the CDR3 DNA reads TGCAGCGTTGTTCCTGAACAGTCAGATACGCAGTATTTT.

Concerning this clonotype itself: This may arise from a read error, as a much more abundant clone is one base away. The J gene is TRBJ2-1, the V gene TRBV20-1; 8 nucleotides agree with TRBD2. The DNA end is a closer match to TRBJ2-7, so the J assignment may be wrong. Germline assignment: CDR1 DFQATT and CDR2 SNEGSKA (reference sequence). The CDR3 runs 15 residues. The CDR3 protein is CSAAITSGSYNEQYF. The CDR3 coding sequence is TGCAGTGCTGCAATAACTAGCGGATCCTACAATGAGCAGTACTTC.

The rearrangement joins TRBV5-1 to TRBJ2-2; the D is unclear. V lost 0 bases and J 6 bases, leaving 3 bases between the germline ends. CDR1 SGHRS and CDR2 YFSETQ come from the germline V gene. The CDR3 is 12 residues long. CDR3 loop: CASSLVAGELFF. The CDR3 DNA reads as TGCGCCAGCAGCTTGGTTGCCGGGGAGCTGTTTTTT.

This clonotype was observed a single time. The CDR3 DNA sequence: TGTGCGGGGGGGCTGCCCAATGAGCAGTACTTC. Translating gives CAGGLPNEQYF. The chain has TRBV6-2 or TRBV6-3 and TRBJ2-7; TRBD2 is a possible D gene (7 bases). The germline V gene encodes CDR1 MNHEY and CDR2 SVGEGT. The CDR3 loop spans 11 amino acids.

J is TRBJ1-2 and V is TRBV12-3 or TRBV12-4, with D tentatively TRBD1 (5 bases). The V end was cut by 2 bases, the J end by 5 bases, with 15 bases between. CDR3 length equals 15 residues. For the CDR3, the DNA is TGTGCCAGCAGTTTAAAGGGACGAGGCCTATATGGCTACACCTTC. Its translation: CASSLKGRGLYGYTF.

V usage is TRBV20-1 and J usage is TRBJ2-7; 13 bases agree with TRBD2. CDR3 size: 16 residues. CDR1 and CDR2 (germline): DFQATT, SNEGSKA (reference sequence). The V segment lost 2 bases and the J segment 3 bases; nucleotides outside the gene matches: 7. As DNA, the CDR3 is TGCAGTGCTAGACAACCGGGACTAGCGGGGAACTACGAGCAGTACTTC. It specifies CSARQPGLAGNYEQYF.

The genes are TRBV27 and TRBJ1-2; 12 nucleotides agree with TRBD1. Per germline, CDR1 MNHEY and CDR2 SMNVEV (reference sequence). The CDR3 sequence is 16 residues long. V lost 3 bases, J lost 5 bases, and 7 bases stayed unmatched. The CDR3 nucleotides are TGTGCCAGCAGTTTCCTGGGGACAGGGGGCGGGTATGGCTACACCTTC. Translated: CASSFLGTGGGYGYTF.

V and J are TRBV7-2 and TRBJ1-5; a possible D gene is TRBD1 (6 bases). V was cut by 2 bases and J by 7 bases, with 12 bases left in between. The CDR3 length is 14 residues. Germline V CDR1 and CDR2: SGHTA, FQGNSA. The chain's CDR3 is CASSLRRGEQPQHF. The CDR3 DNA sequence: TGTGCCAGCAGCTTACGCAGGGGAGAACAGCCCCAGCATTTT.

This clonotype was seen many times. The chain has TRBV6-6 and TRBJ2-1; the D call may be TRBD1 or TRBD2 (6 bases each). V gave up 6 bases and J gave up 0 bases, with 12 bases separating them. There are 15 residues in the CDR3. Germline V gene data show CDR1 as MNHNY and CDR2 as SVGAGI (reference sequence). The CDR3 nucleotides are TGTGCCAGCAGGGAAGGAGGGGGCTCCTACAATGAGCAGTTCTTC. Translation: CASREGGGSYNEQFF.

The chain couples TRBV6-1 to TRBJ1-2; D not certain. Germline values: CDR1 MNHNS, CDR2 SASEGT. The CDR3 is 12 amino acids. V was cut by 8 bases and J by 5 bases, with 12 bases left in between. The CDR3 DNA reads TGTGCCAGCCGGGAAGCCCTATATGGCTACACCTTC. This translates into CASREALYGYTF.

CDR3 in amino acids: CSVRRGTLTDTQYF. CDR3 nucleotides: TGCAGCGTTCGGCGGGGGACGTTGACAGATACGCAGTATTTT. V gene TRBV29-1 combines with J gene TRBJ2-3; 7 nucleotides match TRBD2. CDR1 and CDR2 from the germline V gene are SQVTM and ANQGSEA. J was trimmed by 3 bases and V by 5 bases; bases with no gene match: 8. CDR3 length: 14 residues.

The CDR3 loop reads CASSPPTRRRSTGELFF. DNA of the CDR3: TGTGCCAGCAGCCCGCCTACAAGGAGACGATCCACCGGGGAGCTGTTTTTT. The chain uses TRBV2 and TRBJ2-2; D gene ambiguous. The CDR3 consists of 17 residues. Looked up from germline, CDR1 is SNHLY and CDR2 is FYNNEI. V lost 6 bases, J lost 4 bases, and 21 bases lay in between.

This sequence joins TRBV20-1 and TRBJ1-5; TRBD1 is a possible D gene (6 bases). CDR1 and CDR2 (germline): DFQATT, SNEGSKA (reference sequence). V gave up 6 bases and J gave up 4 bases, with 19 bases separating them. This CDR3 contains 15 residues. For the CDR3, the DNA is TGCAGTGCCGCCGGGGGCAATCAAGGGAATCAGCCCCAGCATTTT. Translated: CSAAGGNQGNQPQHF.

This chain connects TRBV5-1 to TRBJ2-3; D tentatively fits TRBD1 or TRBD2 (5 bases each). Per germline, CDR1 SGHRS and CDR2 YFSETQ. V was clipped by 0 bases and J by 2 bases, with 13 bases between them. CDR3 length: 16 amino acids. In DNA, the CDR3 is TGCGCCAGCAGCTTGGATGGGTCGGGGACCACAGATACGCAGTATTTT. Translation: CASSLDGSGTTDTQYF.